This T cell receptor (beta chain) came from a study of blood T cell repertoires in COVID-19. Study background: Samples of COVID-19 (acute and convalescent) were obtained from the United States, Italy and Spain. PBMCs, B-cell-depleted T cells, or T cells provided the cDNA or gDNA that made up the material.

CDR3 length: 17 amino acids. CDR1 KGHDR and CDR2 SFDVKD come from the germline V gene. V shed 3 bases and J 3 bases; nucleotides not matched to a gene: 11. Study processing details: By means of reference gene primer amplification, nucleated cell counts were estimated. Here immunoSEQ multiplex PCR was the method, and the copy in TCRdb shows in-frame clones only, minus some. The DNA was the basis for D and trimming; V, J and clone size are from that table. The sample consists of 110,000 to 150,000 clones, 88% of them appearing once. The sequencing input was peripheral blood. The V gene is TRBV24-1, the J gene TRBJ1-2, with 8 bases that match TRBD1. The TCR originated in a man aged 50 to 60 with active or convalescent COVID-19. The CDR3 protein is CATSDPSSQGAHYGYTF. CDR3 in DNA: TGTGCCACCAGTGATCCCTCCAGCCAGGGGGCACACTATGGCTACACCTTC.